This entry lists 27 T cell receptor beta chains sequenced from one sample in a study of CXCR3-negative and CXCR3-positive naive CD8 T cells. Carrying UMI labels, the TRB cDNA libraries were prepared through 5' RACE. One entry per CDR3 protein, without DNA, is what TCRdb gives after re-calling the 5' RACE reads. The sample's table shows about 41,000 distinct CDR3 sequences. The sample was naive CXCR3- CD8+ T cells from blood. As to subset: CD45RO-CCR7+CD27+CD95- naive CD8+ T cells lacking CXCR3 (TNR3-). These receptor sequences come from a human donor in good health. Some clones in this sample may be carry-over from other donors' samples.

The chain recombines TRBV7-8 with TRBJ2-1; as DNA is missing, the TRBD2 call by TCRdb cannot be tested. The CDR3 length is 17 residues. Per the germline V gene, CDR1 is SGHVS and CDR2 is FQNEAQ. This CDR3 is CASSLWDSGGANNEQFF.

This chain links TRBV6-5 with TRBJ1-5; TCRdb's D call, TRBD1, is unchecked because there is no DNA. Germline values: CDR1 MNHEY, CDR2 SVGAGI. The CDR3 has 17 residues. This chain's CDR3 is CASSPTAGVRGDQPQHF.

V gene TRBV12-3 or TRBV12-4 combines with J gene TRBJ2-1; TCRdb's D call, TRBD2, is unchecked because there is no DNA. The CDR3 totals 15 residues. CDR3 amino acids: CASSPLAGGPNEQFF.

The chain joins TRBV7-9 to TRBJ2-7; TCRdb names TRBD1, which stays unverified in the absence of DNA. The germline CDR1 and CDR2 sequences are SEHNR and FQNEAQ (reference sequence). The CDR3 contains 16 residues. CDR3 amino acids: CASSPAGTGTSYEQYF.

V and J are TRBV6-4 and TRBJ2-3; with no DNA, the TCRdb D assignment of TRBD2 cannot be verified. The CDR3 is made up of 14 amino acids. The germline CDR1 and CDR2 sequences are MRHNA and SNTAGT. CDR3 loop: CASSERGGTDTQYF.

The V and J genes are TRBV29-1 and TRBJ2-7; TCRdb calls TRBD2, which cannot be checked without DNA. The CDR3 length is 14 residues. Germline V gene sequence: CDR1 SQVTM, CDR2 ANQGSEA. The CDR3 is CSVEALAGSYEQYF.

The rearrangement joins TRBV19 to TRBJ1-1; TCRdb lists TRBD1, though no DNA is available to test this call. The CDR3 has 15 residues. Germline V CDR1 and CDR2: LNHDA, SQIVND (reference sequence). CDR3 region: CASSWTGGAWTEAFF. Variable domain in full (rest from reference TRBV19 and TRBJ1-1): DGGITQSPKYLFRKEGQNVTLSCEQNLNHDAMYWYRQDPGQGLRLIYYSQIVNDFQKGDIAEGYSVSREKKESFPLTVTSAQKNPTAFYLCASSWTGGAWTEAFFGQGTRLTVV.

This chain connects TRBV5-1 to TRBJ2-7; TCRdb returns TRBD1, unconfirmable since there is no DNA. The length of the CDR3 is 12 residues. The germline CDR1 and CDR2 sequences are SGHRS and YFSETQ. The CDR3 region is CASSQGQREQYF.

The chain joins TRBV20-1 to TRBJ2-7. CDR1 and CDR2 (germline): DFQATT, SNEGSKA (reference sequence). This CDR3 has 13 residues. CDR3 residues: CSAGPEMGYEQYF.

CDR3 sequence: CASSLQGSPADEQFF. The chain couples TRBV7-6 to TRBJ2-1; TCRdb's D gene call, TRBD1, goes unchecked for lack of DNA. The CDR3 runs to 15 residues. Germline-derived CDR1 and CDR2 are SGHVS and FNYEAQ.

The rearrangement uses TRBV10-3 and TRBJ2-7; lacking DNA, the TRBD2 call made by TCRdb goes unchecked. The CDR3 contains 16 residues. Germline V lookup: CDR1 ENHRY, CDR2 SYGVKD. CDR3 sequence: CAISESPSGAPHEQYF.

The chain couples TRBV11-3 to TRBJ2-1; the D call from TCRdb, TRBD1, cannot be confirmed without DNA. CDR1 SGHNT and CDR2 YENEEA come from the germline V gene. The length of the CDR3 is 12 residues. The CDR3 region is CASSSKAPTQFF.

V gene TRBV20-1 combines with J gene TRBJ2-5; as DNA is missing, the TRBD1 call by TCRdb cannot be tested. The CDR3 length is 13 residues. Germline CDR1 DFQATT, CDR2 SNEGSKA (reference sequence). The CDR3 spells CSAWGLGQETQYF.

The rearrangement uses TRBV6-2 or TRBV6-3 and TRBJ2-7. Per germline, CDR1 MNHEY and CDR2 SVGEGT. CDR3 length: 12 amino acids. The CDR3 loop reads CASTETTYEQYF.

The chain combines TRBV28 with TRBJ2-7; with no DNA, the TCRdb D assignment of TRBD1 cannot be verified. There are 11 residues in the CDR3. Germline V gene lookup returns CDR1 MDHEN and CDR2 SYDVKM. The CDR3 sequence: CASRGDYEQYF. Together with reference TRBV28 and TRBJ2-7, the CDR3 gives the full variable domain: DVKVTQSSRYLVKRTGEKVFLECVQDMDHENMFWYRQDPGLGLRLIYFSYDVKMKEKGDIPEGYSVSREKKERFSLILESASTNQTSMYLCASRGDYEQYFGPGTRLTVT.

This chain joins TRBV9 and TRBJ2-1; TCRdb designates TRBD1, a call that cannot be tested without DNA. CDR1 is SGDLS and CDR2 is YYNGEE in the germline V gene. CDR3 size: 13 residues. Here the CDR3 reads CASRGAREHEQFF.

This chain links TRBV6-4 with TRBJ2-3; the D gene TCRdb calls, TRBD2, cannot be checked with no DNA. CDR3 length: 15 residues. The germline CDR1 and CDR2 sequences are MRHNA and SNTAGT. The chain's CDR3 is CASRRDYLGTDTQYF.

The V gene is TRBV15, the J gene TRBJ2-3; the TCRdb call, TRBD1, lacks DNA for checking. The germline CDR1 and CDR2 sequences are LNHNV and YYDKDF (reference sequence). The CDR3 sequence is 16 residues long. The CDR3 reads CATSPEGGGVGDTQYF. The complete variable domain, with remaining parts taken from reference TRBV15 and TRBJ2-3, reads DAMVIQNPRYQVTQFGKPVTLSCSQTLNHNVMYWYQQKSSQAPKLLFHYYDKDFNNEADTPDNFQSRRPNTSFCFLDIRSPGLGDTAMYLCATSPEGGGVGDTQYFGPGTRLTVL.

The CDR3: CAWASSGAEGQYF. J is TRBJ2-7 and V is TRBV30; TCRdb designates TRBD2, a call that cannot be tested without DNA. Germline assignment: CDR1 GTSNPN and CDR2 SVGIG (reference sequence). The CDR3 consists of 13 residues.

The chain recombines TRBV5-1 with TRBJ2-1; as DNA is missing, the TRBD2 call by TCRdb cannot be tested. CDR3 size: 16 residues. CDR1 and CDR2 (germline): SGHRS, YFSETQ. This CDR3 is CASSRTSGGTYNEQFF.

Here the CDR3 reads CASSFRGGGRNQETQYF. The chain joins TRBV12-3 or TRBV12-4 to TRBJ2-5; TCRdb calls TRBD2, which cannot be checked without DNA. The CDR3 consists of 17 residues.

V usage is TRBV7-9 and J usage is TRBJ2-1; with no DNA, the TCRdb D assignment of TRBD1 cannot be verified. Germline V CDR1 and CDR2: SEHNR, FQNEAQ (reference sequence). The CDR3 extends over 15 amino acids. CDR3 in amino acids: CASSSGQGTHNEQFF.

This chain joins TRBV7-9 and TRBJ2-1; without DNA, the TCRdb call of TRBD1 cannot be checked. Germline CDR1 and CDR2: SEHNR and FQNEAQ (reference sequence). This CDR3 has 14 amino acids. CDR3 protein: CASRPQGAYNEQFF. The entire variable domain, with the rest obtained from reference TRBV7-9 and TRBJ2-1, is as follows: DTGVSQNPRHKITKRGQNVTFRCDPISEHNRLYWYRQTLGQGPEFLTYFQNEAQLEKSRLLSDRFSAERPKGSFSTLEIQRTEQGDSAMYLCASRPQGAYNEQFFGPGTRLTVL.

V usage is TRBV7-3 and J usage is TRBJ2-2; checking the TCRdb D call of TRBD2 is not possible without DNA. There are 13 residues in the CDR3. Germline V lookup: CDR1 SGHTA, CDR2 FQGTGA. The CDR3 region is CARGLSDTGELFF.

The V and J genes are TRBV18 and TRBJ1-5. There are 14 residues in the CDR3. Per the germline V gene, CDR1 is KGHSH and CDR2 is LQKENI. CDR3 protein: CASSPRGPNQPQHF.

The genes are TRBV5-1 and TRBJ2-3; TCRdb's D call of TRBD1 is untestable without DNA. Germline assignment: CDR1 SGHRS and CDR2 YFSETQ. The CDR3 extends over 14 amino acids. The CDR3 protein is CASSPGQGSDTQYF.

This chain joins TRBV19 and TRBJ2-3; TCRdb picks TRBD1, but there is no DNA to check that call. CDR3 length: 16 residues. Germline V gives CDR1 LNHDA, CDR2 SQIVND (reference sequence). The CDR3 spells CASKLGRGSFTDTQYF.